The 9 T cell receptor beta chains listed next were all sequenced from one sample in a study of blood T cell repertoires in COVID-19 (dated by TCRdb to between 2020 and 2021). The receptor library was made with the immunoSEQ multiplex PCR assay. In TCRdb, the immuneACCESS table is reduced to in-frame sequences with V and J assigned. These tables do not hold every clone; where another copy was compared, an unresolved V gene accounts for under half, and the others remain unexplained. Counted in this sample were 90,000 to 100,000 clones; 75% to 95% of them appeared once. Together, the top ten hold 5% to 5.5% of the sample. Material: peripheral blood. These receptor sequences come from a man between 50 and 59 years old with acute or convalescent COVID-19.

This clone has only one observation. The rearrangement uses TRBV12-5 and TRBJ1-2; the D gene is possibly TRBD1 (6 bases). Trimming stripped 7 bases from V and 4 bases from J, with 16 bases between. Germline V gene data show CDR1 as LGHNT and CDR2 as FRNRAP. The CDR3 is 14 residues long. Written as DNA, the CDR3 is TGTGCTAGTGCCCAAGGGGGGGGCCGCTATGGCTACACCTTC. The encoded protein is CASAQGGGRYGYTF.

The chain links TRBV9 to TRBJ2-3, with 8 bases lining up with TRBD2. V shed 2 bases and J 5 bases; nucleotides not matched to a gene: 4. The CDR3 sequence is 14 residues long. The germline gives CDR1 SGDLS, CDR2 YYNGEE. The CDR3: CASSVSGTLDTQYF. CDR3 nucleotide sequence: TGTGCCAGCAGCGTTAGCGGGACACTAGATACGCAGTATTTT. The full variable domain, completed using reference TRBV9 and TRBJ2-3, is DSGVTQTPKHLITATGQRVTLRCSPRSGDLSVYWYQQSLDQGLQFLIQYYNGEERAKGNILERFSAQQFPDLHSELNLSSLELGDSALYFCASSVSGTLDTQYFGPGTRLTVL.

The gene calls are TRBV7-9 and TRBJ2-4, with a possible D match to TRBD1 (6 bases). The CDR3 spans 14 residues. CDR1 and CDR2 (germline): SEHNR, FQNEAQ (reference sequence). V lost 5 bases and J 2 bases, leaving 10 bases between the germline ends. CDR3 residues: CASSQTGPKNIQYF. CDR3 bases: TGTGCCAGCAGCCAGACAGGACCCAAAAACATTCAGTACTTC.

This chain links TRBV27 with TRBJ2-5; 9 bases fit TRBD1. The germline gives CDR1 MNHEY, CDR2 SMNVEV (reference sequence). V lost 4 bases, J lost 5 bases, and 8 bases stayed unmatched. CDR3 length equals 15 residues. CDR3: CASSSGQGTFETQYF. The CDR3 coding sequence is TGTGCCAGCAGTTCCGGACAGGGGACATTTGAGACCCAGTACTTC.

This chain uses TRBV5-1 with TRBJ2-3; weak D call: TRBD1 (6 bases). The CDR3 contains 15 residues. The germline V gene has CDR1 SGHRS and CDR2 YFSETQ. The ends were cut back, 6 bases at V and 2 bases at J, with 16 bases in the middle. CDR3 residues: CASTGEPGNTDTQYF. The CDR3, as DNA: TGCGCCAGCACAGGGGAACCGGGGAACACAGATACGCAGTATTTT.

V is TRBV6-4 and J is TRBJ2-7, with 13 bases aligning to TRBD2. V lost 3 bases, J lost 0 bases, and 11 bases stayed unmatched. Germline values: CDR1 MRHNA, CDR2 SNTAGT. The CDR3 has 19 residues. In nucleotides, the CDR3 is TGTGCCAGCAGTGAACAAAGACTAGCGGGAGGTCCGAGCTCCTACGAGCAGTACTTC. Translating it yields CASSEQRLAGGPSSYEQYF.

V is TRBV2 and J is TRBJ1-4, with unresolved D. The CDR3 is 18 amino acids. The ends were cut back, 0 bases at V and 7 bases at J, with 21 bases in the middle. CDR1 SNHLY and CDR2 FYNNEI come from the germline V gene. CDR3 sequence reads: CASSEALGLGGFGEKLFF. The CDR3 region has the DNA TGTGCCAGCAGTGAAGCGCTAGGACTCGGAGGTTTCGGTGAAAAACTGTTTTTT.

The CDR3 reads CASSLEDPGDWQFF. The CDR3 nucleotides are TGCGCCAGCAGCTTGGAAGATCCCGGGGACTGGCAGTTCTTC. The chain recombines TRBV5-1 with TRBJ2-1; D perhaps matches TRBD2 (6 bases). This CDR3 is built from 14 residues. The V gene lost 0 bases and the J gene lost 12 bases, with 16 bases spanning the gap. Germline assignment: CDR1 SGHRS and CDR2 YFSETQ. Looking up the rest from reference TRBV5-1 and TRBJ2-1 gives the full variable domain: KAGVTQTPRYLIKTRGQQVTLSCSPISGHRSVSWYQQTPGQGLQFLFEYFSETQRNKGNFPGRFSGRQFSNSRSEMNVSTLELGDSALYLCASSLEDPGDWQFFGPGTRLTVL.

V usage is TRBV7-8 and J usage is TRBJ1-5; 11 nucleotides agree with TRBD1. The trim removed 5 bases at V and 0 bases at J, leaving 6 bases unmatched. This CDR3 has 17 amino acids. Looked up from germline, CDR1 is SGHVS and CDR2 is FQNEAQ. The CDR3 reads CASSKGTGGFSNQPQHF. The CDR3 nucleotides read TGTGCCAGCAGCAAGGGGACAGGGGGTTTTAGCAATCAGCCCCAGCATTTT.